A selection of T cell receptor beta chains follows, all from one sample in a study of cytomegalovirus exposure and HLA in healthy donors. The repertoire was sequenced with immunoSEQ multiplex PCR; TCRdb's copy has only in-frame clones and lacks some. The table lists fewer than 250,000 clones, 82% of them singletons. Sequencing was carried out using PBMCs. The receptors stem from a man in his forties or fifties in good health and CMV-seropositive. Each CDR3 is given with its conserved first and last residue. Each record gives: J gene, clone size, V gene, CDR3 protein. Expanded clones get a size class; other rows say once, few or many, or leave the size out.

J: TRBJ2-3
size: NA
V: TRBV11-2
CDR3: CASSLGSLAGGGDTQYF

J: TRBJ1-6
size: NA
V: TRBV30
CDR3: CAWSDRDSPLHF

J: TRBJ2-3
size: NA
V: TRBV2
CDR3: CASRTSGRSDTQYF

J: TRBJ1-2
size: NA
V: TRBV18
CDR3: CASSPTGSGGYTF

J: TRBJ2-1
size: few
V: TRBV4-2
CDR3: CASSQADFNEQFF

J: TRBJ2-3
size: NA
V: TRBV5-1
CDR3: CASSPDSADTQYF

J: TRBJ2-2
size: NA
V: TRBV19
CDR3: CASSPRGNTGELFF

J: TRBJ2-7
size: NA
V: TRBV25-1
CDR3: CASSAGEGYEQYF

J: TRBJ2-1
size: NA
V: TRBV5-1
CDR3: CASVPLAGGGYNEQFF

J: TRBJ2-5
size: NA
V: TRBV6-5
CDR3: CASSPMGADQETQYF

J: TRBJ2-3
size: NA
V: TRBV27
CDR3: CASRPGGTDTQYF

J: TRBJ2-7
size: NA
V: TRBV5-8
CDR3: CASSPLRSYEQYF

J: TRBJ2-2
size: NA
V: TRBV6-1
CDR3: CASRTGGPNTGELFF

J: TRBJ2-7
size: NA
V: TRBV7-2
CDR3: CASSSAGGAYEQYF

J: TRBJ2-7
size: NA
V: TRBV19
CDR3: CASSPAWTSGGHEQYF

J: TRBJ1-4
size: NA
V: TRBV7-6
CDR3: CASSSMQGDSNEKLFF

J: NA
size: NA
V: TRBV4-1
CDR3: CASSPLAGNGRYEQYF

J: TRBJ2-1
size: NA
V: TRBV1
CDR3: CTSRTSGTYNEQFF

J: TRBJ1-5
size: once
V: TRBV27
CDR3: CASSPFRGGSNQPQHF

J: TRBJ1-1
size: NA
V: TRBV6-4
CDR3: CASSEGVNTEAFF

J: TRBJ1-4
size: NA
V: TRBV7-9
CDR3: CASSSQGGLWEKLFF

J: TRBJ1-5
size: NA
V: TRBV6-6
CDR3: CASSNPRGGGQPQHF

J: TRBJ2-5
size: NA
V: TRBV5-1
CDR3: CASSAGTSGSQETQYF

J: TRBJ1-3
size: NA
V: TRBV4-1
CDR3: CASSQEWGGAGNTIYF

J: TRBJ2-7
size: NA
V: TRBV7-9
CDR3: CASSYSGRAVWNEQYF

J: TRBJ2-6
size: NA
V: TRBV19
CDR3: CASNTFSGANVLTF

J: TRBJ1-3
size: NA
V: TRBV5-1
CDR3: CASSAGTGGLAVTIYF

J: NA
size: NA
V: TRBV29-1
CDR3: CSVKGQGSYEQYF